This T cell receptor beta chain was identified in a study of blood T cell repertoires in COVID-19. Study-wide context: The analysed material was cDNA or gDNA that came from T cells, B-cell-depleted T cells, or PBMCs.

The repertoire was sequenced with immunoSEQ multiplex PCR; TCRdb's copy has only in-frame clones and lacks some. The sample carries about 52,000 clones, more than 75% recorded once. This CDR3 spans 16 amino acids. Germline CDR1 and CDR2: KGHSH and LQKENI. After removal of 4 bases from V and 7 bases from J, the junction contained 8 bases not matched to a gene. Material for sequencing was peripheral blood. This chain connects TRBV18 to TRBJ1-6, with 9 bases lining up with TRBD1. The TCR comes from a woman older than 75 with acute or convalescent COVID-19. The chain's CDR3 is CASSRTGTGLNSPLHF. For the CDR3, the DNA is TGTGCCAGCTCACGTACCGGGACAGGGCTGAATTCACCCCTCCACTTT.